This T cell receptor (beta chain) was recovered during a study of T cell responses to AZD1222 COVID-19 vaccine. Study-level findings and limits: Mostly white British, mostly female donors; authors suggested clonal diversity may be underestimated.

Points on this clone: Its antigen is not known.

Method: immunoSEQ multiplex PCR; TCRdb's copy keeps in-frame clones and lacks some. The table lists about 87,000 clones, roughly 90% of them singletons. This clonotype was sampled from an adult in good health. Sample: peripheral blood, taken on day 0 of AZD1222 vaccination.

As DNA, the CDR3 is TGTGCCAGCAGCCAAGATCGAATAGGCGGGAGGGAAGGGAGGGATACGCAGTATTTT. The encoded protein is CASSQDRIGGREGRDTQYF. V gene TRBV4-2 combines with J gene TRBJ2-3; TRBD2 agrees at 9 bases. The ends lost 0 bases at V and 6 bases at J; junction bases unmatched: 16. This CDR3 contains 19 residues. Germline assignment: CDR1 LGHNA and CDR2 YNFKEQ.